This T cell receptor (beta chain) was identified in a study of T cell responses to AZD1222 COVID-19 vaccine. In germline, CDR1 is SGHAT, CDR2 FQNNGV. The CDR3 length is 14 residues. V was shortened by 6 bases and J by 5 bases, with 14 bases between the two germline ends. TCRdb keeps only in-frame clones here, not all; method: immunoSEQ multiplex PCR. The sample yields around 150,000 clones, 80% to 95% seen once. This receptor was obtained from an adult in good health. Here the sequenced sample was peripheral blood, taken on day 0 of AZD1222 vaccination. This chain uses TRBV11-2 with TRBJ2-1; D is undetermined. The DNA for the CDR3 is TGTGCCAGCAGTTCCCGGGTAGGGCACAATGAGCAGTTCTTC. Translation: CASSSRVGHNEQFF.